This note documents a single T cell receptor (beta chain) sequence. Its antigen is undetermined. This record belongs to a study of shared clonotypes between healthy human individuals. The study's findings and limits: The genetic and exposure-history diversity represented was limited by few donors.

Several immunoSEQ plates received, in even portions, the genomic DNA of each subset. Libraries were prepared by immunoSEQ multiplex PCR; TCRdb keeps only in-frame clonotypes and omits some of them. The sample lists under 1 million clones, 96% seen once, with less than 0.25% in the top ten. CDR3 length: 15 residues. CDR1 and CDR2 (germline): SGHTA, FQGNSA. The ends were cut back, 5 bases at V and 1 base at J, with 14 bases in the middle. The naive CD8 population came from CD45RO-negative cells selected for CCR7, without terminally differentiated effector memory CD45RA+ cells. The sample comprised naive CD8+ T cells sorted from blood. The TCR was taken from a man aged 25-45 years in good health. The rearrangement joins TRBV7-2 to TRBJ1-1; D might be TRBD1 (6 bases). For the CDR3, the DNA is TGTGCCAGCAGCCGCAGACAGGTTCCGAACACTGAAGCTTTCTTT. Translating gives CASSRRQVPNTEAFF.